This is a list of T cell receptor beta chains from one sample in a study of PD-1 blockade in classical Hodgkin lymphoma. Only in-frame clones appear in the TCRdb table, and some are missing; sequencing was by immunoSEQ multiplex PCR. The data contain 100,000 to 120,000 clones, 89% of them singletons. The sequencing used peripheral blood mononuclear cells (PBMCs), collected before the second cycle of nivolumab. These receptors were taken from a human donor with classical Hodgkin lymphoma. Each CDR3 is given with its conserved first and last residue. The order of the fields is J gene, V gene, CDR3 protein.

J gene: TRBJ2-5; V gene: TRBV6-6; CDR3 protein: CASSGTAGATQYF
J gene: TRBJ1-1; V gene: TRBV7-2; CDR3 protein: CASSLVGGGMNTEAFF
J gene: TRBJ2-7; V gene: TRBV7-6; CDR3 protein: CASSLTGQGHEQYF
J gene: TRBJ2-1; V gene: TRBV18; CDR3 protein: CASSPLMVGSGNNEQFF
J gene: TRBJ2-7; V gene: TRBV7-9; CDR3 protein: CASSPRGTINYEQYF
J gene: TRBJ2-1; V gene: TRBV19; CDR3 protein: CASKTSGMHEQFF
J gene: TRBJ2-1; V gene: TRBV28; CDR3 protein: CASSPKGYSPPYEQFF
J gene: TRBJ1-3; V gene: TRBV29-1; CDR3 protein: CATDGGNTIYF
J gene: TRBJ2-3; V gene: TRBV28; CDR3 protein: CASSLLLTTRPTDTQYF
J gene: TRBJ1-3; V gene: TRBV28; CDR3 protein: CASRSGPSSGNTIYF
J gene: TRBJ2-1; V gene: TRBV5-4; CDR3 protein: CASSLAGTGYNEQFF
J gene: TRBJ2-7; V gene: TRBV25-1; CDR3 protein: CAIPGWENYEQYF
J gene: TRBJ1-5; V gene: TRBV19; CDR3 protein: CASSMRQKSNQPQHF
J gene: TRBJ2-1; V gene: TRBV29-1; CDR3 protein: CSVVGLAGVDEQFF
J gene: TRBJ2-7; V gene: TRBV7-2; CDR3 protein: CASSLVWEAYEQYF